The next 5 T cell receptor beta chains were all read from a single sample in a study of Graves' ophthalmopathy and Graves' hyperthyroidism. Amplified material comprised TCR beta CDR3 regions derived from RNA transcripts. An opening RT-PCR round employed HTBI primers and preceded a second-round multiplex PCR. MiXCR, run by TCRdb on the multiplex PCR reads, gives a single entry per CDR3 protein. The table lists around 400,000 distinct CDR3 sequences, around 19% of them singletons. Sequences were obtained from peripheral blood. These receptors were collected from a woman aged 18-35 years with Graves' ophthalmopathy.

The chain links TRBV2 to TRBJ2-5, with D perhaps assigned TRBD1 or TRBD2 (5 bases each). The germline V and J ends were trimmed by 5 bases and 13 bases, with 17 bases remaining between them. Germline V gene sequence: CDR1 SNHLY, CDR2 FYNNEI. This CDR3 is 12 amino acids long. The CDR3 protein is CASSRLSGPRYF. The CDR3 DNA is TGTGCCAGCAGTCGACTATCGGGACCACGGTACTTC.

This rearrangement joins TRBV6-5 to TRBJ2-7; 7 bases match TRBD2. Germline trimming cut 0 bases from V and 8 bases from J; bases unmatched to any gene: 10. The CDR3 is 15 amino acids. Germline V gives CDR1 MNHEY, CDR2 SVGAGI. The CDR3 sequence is CASSYSPSSGIQQYF. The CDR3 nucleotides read TGTGCCAGCAGTTACTCGCCGTCTAGCGGTATCCAGCAGTACTTC.

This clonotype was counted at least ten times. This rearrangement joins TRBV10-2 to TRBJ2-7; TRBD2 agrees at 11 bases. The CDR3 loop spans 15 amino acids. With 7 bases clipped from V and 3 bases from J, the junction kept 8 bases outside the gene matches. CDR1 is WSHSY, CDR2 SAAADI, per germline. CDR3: CASTLTSGEFYEQYF. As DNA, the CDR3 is TGCGCCAGCACTCTGACTAGCGGGGAATTCTACGAGCAGTACTTC.

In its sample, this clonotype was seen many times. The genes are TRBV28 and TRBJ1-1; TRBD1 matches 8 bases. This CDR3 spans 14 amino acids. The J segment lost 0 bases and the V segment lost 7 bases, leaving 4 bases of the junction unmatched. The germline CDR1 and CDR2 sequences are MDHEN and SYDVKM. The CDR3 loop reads CASIRTGLNTEAFF. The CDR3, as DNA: TGTGCCAGCATTAGGACAGGGCTGAACACTGAAGCTTTCTTT.

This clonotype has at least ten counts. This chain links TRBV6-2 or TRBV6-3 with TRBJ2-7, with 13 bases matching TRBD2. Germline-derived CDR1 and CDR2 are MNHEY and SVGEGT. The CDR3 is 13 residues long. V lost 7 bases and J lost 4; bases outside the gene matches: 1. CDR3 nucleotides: TGTGCCAGCACGGGACTAGCGGGGTACGAGCAGTACTTC. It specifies CASTGLAGYEQYF.